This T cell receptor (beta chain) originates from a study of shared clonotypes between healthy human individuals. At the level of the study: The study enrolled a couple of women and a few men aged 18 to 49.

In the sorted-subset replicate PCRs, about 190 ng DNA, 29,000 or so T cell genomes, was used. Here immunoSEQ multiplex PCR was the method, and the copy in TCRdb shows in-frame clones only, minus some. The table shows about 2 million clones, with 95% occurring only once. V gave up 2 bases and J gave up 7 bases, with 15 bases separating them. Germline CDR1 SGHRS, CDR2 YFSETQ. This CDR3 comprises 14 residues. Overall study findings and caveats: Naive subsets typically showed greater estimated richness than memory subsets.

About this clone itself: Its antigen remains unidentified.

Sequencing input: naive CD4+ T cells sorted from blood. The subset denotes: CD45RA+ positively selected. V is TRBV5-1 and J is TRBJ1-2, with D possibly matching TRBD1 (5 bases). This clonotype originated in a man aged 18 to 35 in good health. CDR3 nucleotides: TGCGCCAGCAGCTTTGCAGGCAGGGAGGGTGGCTACACCTTC. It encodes CASSFAGREGGYTF.